This T cell receptor (beta chain) stems from a study of T cell changes during pregnancy in multiple sclerosis. Some clones are missing from TCRdb's copy, which holds only in-frame ones; the method was immunoSEQ multiplex PCR. The repertoire holds 25,000 to 35,000 clones, approximately 89% seen once, with about 4.9% in the top ten. The CDR3 is made up of 13 amino acids. The germline V gene encodes CDR1 SGHNT and CDR2 YYREEE (reference sequence). Trimming took off 3 bases at V and 2 bases at J, with 9 bases between the two ends. The receptor's source is a female donor with multiple sclerosis, enrolled in a pregnancy study. The V and J genes are TRBV5-4 and TRBJ2-7; the D is unclear. Specimen: CD8+ T cells from peripheral blood mononuclear cells, collected in the first trimester of pregnancy. The CDR3 nucleotides are TGTGCCAGCAGCTCTGCGCGGACCTACGAGCAGTACTTC. It encodes CASSSARTYEQYF.